What follows describes a single T cell receptor beta chain. The sample is drawn from a study of blood T cell repertoires in COVID-19. Study background: The United States, Italy and Spain supplied acute and convalescent COVID-19 samples. T cells, B-cell-depleted T cells, or PBMCs provided the cDNA or gDNA that served as material.

Profiling relied on immunoSEQ multiplex PCR, and the TCRdb table lists in-frame clones only, not all of them. Of 50,000 to 70,000 clones listed, about 87% are singletons. This clonotype was sampled from a man between 60 and 70 years old with active or convalescent COVID-19. What was sequenced was peripheral blood.

The CDR3 region has the DNA TGTGCCAGCAGCCCCGGACTAGCGGGAGACTCACAAGAGACCCAGTACTTC. Protein sequence: CASSPGLAGDSQETQYF. The chain is built from TRBV11-2 and TRBJ2-5, with TRBD2 matching 13 bases. Germline values: CDR1 SGHAT, CDR2 FQNNGV. There are 17 residues in the CDR3. V trimming: 5 bases; J trimming: 2 bases; junction bases outside the gene matches: 8.